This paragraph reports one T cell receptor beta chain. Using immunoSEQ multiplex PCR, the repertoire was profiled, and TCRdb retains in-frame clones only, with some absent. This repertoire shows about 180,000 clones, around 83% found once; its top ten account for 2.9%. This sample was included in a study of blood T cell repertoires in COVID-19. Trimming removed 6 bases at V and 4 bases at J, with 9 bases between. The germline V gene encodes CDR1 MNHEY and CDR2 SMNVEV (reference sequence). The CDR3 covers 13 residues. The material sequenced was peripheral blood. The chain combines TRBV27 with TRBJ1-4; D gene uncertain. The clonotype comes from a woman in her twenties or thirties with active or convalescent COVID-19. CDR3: CASRADFNEKLFF. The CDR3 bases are TGTGCCAGCAGGGCGGATTTTAATGAAAAACTGTTTTTT. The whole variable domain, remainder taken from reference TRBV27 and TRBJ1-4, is EAQVTQNPRYLITVTGKKLTVTCSQNMNHEYMSWYRQDPGLGLRQIYYSMNVEVTDKGDVPEGYKVSRKEKRNFPLILESPSPNQTSLYFCASRADFNEKLFFGSGTQLSVL.